This TCR beta chain was captured in a study of T cell responses to AZD1222 COVID-19 vaccine. The repertoire was sequenced with immunoSEQ multiplex PCR; TCRdb's copy has only in-frame clones and lacks some. This sample yields roughly 150,000 clones, of which approximately 90% are seen a single time; about 1.6% belongs to the top ten. Study conclusions and caveats: Clonal diversity was possibly underestimated, and white British individuals and females predominated among donors. The number of AZD1222 recipients seropositive at baseline was only six. Across spike, vaccine-associated CD4 TCRs were found, dominant at 160-218 and 743-854. Samples come after the peak T cell response, not at day 14.

Concerning this clone: As yet, its antigen is unknown.

The CDR3 is made up of 18 amino acids. Trimming took 0 bases from V and 6 from J, leaving 20 bases between them. Per the germline V gene, CDR1 is PRHDT and CDR2 is FYEKMQ (reference sequence). Sequences were derived from peripheral blood, sampled 28 days after the second AZD1222 dose. V gene TRBV13 combines with J gene TRBJ1-4; no firm D call. This TCR was sampled from an adult who received the AZD1222 COVID-19 vaccine. CDR3 DNA sequence: TGTGCCAGCAGCTTAGGCCCTAATATGGCGCTTGGAGATGAAAAACTGTTTTTT. Translating gives CASSLGPNMALGDEKLFF.